Presented here are 30 T cell receptor beta chains from one specimen sequenced in a study of T cell responses to AZD1222 COVID-19 vaccine. Profiling relied on immunoSEQ multiplex PCR, and the TCRdb table lists in-frame clones only, not all of them. The sample lists around 140,000 clones; 85% to 90% were seen once. The source was peripheral blood, collected on day 0 of AZD1222 vaccination. Source of these receptors: an adult in good health.

This sequence joins TRBV5-1 and TRBJ1-6, with a weak D call TRBD1 (5 bases). There are 14 residues in the CDR3. Germline assignment: CDR1 SGHRS and CDR2 YFSETQ. V was trimmed by 1 base and J by 10 bases, leaving 12 bases between them. The CDR3: CASSLPQGESPLHF. The CDR3 nucleotides are TGCGCCAGCAGCTTGCCCCAGGGAGAATCACCCCTCCACTTT.

V gene TRBV2 combines with J gene TRBJ2-2, with 8 bases aligning to TRBD1. Per the germline V gene, CDR1 is SNHLY and CDR2 is FYNNEI. CDR3 length equals 14 residues. V was clipped by 8 bases and J by 8 bases; unmatched bases: 10. The CDR3 nucleotides are TGTGCCAGCCGTGTGACAGGGGTAGTGGGGGAGCTGTTTTTT. This encodes CASRVTGVVGELFF. The full variable domain, its missing parts supplied by reference TRBV2 and TRBJ2-2, is EPEVTQTPSHQVTQMGQEVILRCVPISNHLYFYWYRQILGQKVEFLVSFYNNEISEKSEIFDDQFSVERPDGSNFTLKIRSTKLEDSAMYFCASRVTGVVGELFFGEGSRLTVL.

V and J are TRBV7-9 and TRBJ1-1, with D uncertain. Trimming removed 5 bases at V and 2 bases at J, with 18 bases between. This CDR3 spans 16 amino acids. In germline, CDR1 is SEHNR, CDR2 FQNEAQ (reference sequence). The CDR3, as DNA: TGTGCCAGCAGCAACCGAAAGAGTGCCGACAACACTGAAGCTTTCTTT. Translation gives CASSNRKSADNTEAFF.

This clone occurred once. This chain uses TRBV24-1 with TRBJ1-2, with D maybe TRBD1 (5 bases). The CDR3 covers 13 residues. Germline values: CDR1 KGHDR, CDR2 SFDVKD. V was clipped by 5 bases and J by 8 bases, with 14 bases between them. CDR3 sequence (DNA): TGTGCCACCAGTGCCCTCTACTGGGACGGCTACACCTTC. Translation: CATSALYWDGYTF.

The genes are TRBV9 and TRBJ2-3, with 14 bases fitting TRBD2. The CDR3 runs 16 residues. V shed 0 bases, J shed 6 bases, and the junction held 3 bases outside the gene matches. Germline V gives CDR1 SGDLS, CDR2 YYNGEE. CDR3 coding DNA: TGTGCCAGCAGCGTAGGACTAGCGGGGGGGCAGGATACGCAGTATTTT. This codes for CASSVGLAGGQDTQYF.

V is TRBV21-1 and J is TRBJ1-6. TRBV21-1 is labeled a pseudogene. This CDR3 spans 15 amino acids. CDR3 loop: CAPTPPGPGGAPLHF. The CDR3 DNA follows: TGTGCCCCCACCCCCCCAGGCCCGGGGGGCGCACCCCTCCACTTT.

The chain uses TRBV29-1 and TRBJ2-5; D might be TRBD1 or TRBD2, each matching 5 bases. Germline CDR1 and CDR2: SQVTM and ANQGSEA. V was cut by 6 bases and J by 3 bases, with 11 bases left in between. The CDR3 has 12 residues. The CDR3, as DNA: TGCAGCGTCCAAAGGGGAGAAGAGACCCAGTACTTC. It specifies CSVQRGEETQYF.

The chain combines TRBV9 with TRBJ1-1; 7 bases align to TRBD1. This CDR3 spans 15 amino acids. CDR1 is SGDLS, CDR2 YYNGEE, per germline. Trimming cost V 4 bases and J 2 bases; bases outside gene matches: 8. CDR3 in DNA: TGTGCCAGCAGCCCAGAGGGGACAGTAAACACTGAAGCTTTCTTT. This codes for CASSPEGTVNTEAFF. The whole variable domain, remainder taken from reference TRBV9 and TRBJ1-1, is DSGVTQTPKHLITATGQRVTLRCSPRSGDLSVYWYQQSLDQGLQFLIQYYNGEERAKGNILERFSAQQFPDLHSELNLSSLELGDSALYFCASSPEGTVNTEAFFGQGTRLTVV.

The rearrangement joins TRBV7-2 to TRBJ1-2; D is uncertain. Germline assignment: CDR1 SGHTA and CDR2 FQGNSA. Trimming removed 5 bases from V and 8 bases from J, with 15 bases in between. The CDR3 extends over 13 amino acids. CDR3: CASSNLKGAGYTF. The CDR3 bases are TGTGCCAGCAGCAACCTAAAGGGTGCGGGCTACACCTTC.

V usage is TRBV4-3 and J usage is TRBJ2-7; TRBD1 matches 7 bases. V lost 4 bases, J lost 6 bases, and 12 bases stayed unmatched. Germline lookup yields CDR1 LGHNA and CDR2 YSLEER. The CDR3 has 15 residues. CDR3 DNA: TGCGCCAGCAGCCCTACTATCGACAGGGTAGGCGAGCAGTACTTC. This gives the protein CASSPTIDRVGEQYF.

The V call is TRBV3-1 (or the pseudogene TRBV3-2), the J call TRBJ2-7; D might be TRBD1 or TRBD2, each matching 6 bases. Germline V gene sequence: CDR1 LGHDT, CDR2 YNNKEL (reference sequence). This CDR3 contains 14 residues. The V end was cut by 2 bases, the J end by 5 bases, with 13 bases between. CDR3 in amino acids: CASSQSAGEDEQYF. For the CDR3, the DNA is TGTGCCAGCAGCCAATCGGCAGGGGAGGACGAGCAGTACTTC.

This clone has just one count. The chain couples TRBV2 to TRBJ1-1; D might be TRBD1 (5 bases). The CDR3 covers 14 residues. Germline CDR1 is SNHLY and CDR2 is FYNNEI. The V and J ends lost 7 bases and 2 bases respectively, with 14 bases between them. For the CDR3, the DNA is TGTGCCAGCACGGCAGGGAAGTTAAACACTGAAGCTTTCTTT. Its protein product is CASTAGKLNTEAFF.

Here the CDR3 DNA reads TGTGCCAGCAGTCCGTTCCCCGGAGGCGTGGGGGTTGGTCAGCCCCAGCATTTT. Its protein product is CASSPFPGGVGVGQPQHF. The chain links TRBV11-3 to TRBJ1-5; the D gene is possibly TRBD1 (5 bases). Trimming took 6 bases from V and 6 from J, leaving 27 bases between them. The germline V gene encodes CDR1 SGHNT and CDR2 YENEEA. The CDR3 covers 18 residues.

This clone was seen only once. The chain employs TRBV2 and TRBJ2-7, with TRBD2 as a possible D gene (6 bases). From germline, CDR1 is SNHLY and CDR2 FYNNEI. The V and J ends lost 0 bases and 9 bases respectively, with 18 bases between them. The CDR3 runs to 15 residues. CDR3 bases: TGTGCCAGCAGTGAAGCGCCGGGGGTTACGAGGTGGCAGTACTTC. This sequence encodes CASSEAPGVTRWQYF. The variable domain in full, with the rest retrieved from reference TRBV2 and TRBJ2-7, is EPEVTQTPSHQVTQMGQEVILRCVPISNHLYFYWYRQILGQKVEFLVSFYNNEISEKSEIFDDQFSVERPDGSNFTLKIRSTKLEDSAMYFCASSEAPGVTRWQYFGPGTRLTVT.

CDR3 region: CATSDRQGRGEKLFF. DNA of the CDR3: TGTGCCACCAGTGACCGACAGGGGAGGGGAGAAAAACTGTTTTTT. The chain recombines TRBV24-1 with TRBJ1-4; 8 positions agree with TRBD1. V lost 4 bases, J lost 8 bases, and 8 bases stayed unmatched. Per the germline V gene, CDR1 is KGHDR and CDR2 is SFDVKD. This CDR3 comprises 15 residues.

The chain has TRBV2 and TRBJ2-5; a possible D gene is TRBD2 (6 bases). This CDR3 contains 13 residues. Per germline, CDR1 SNHLY and CDR2 FYNNEI. V was shortened by 3 bases and J by 4 bases, with 9 bases between the two germline ends. CDR3 in DNA: TGTGCCAGCAGTGACGGGGGACTAGAGACCCAGTACTTC. The encoded protein is CASSDGGLETQYF.

V and J are TRBV4-1 and TRBJ2-3; TRBD1 matches 9 bases. This CDR3 has 15 amino acids. V dropped 4 bases and J dropped 2; count of bases not matched to a gene: 4. Germline assignment: CDR1 MGHRA and CDR2 YSYEKL. CDR3 in DNA: TGCGCCAGCAGCCTTGGGACAGGGTACACAGATACGCAGTATTTT. Protein: CASSLGTGYTDTQYF.

The chain combines TRBV4-1 with TRBJ2-5; TRBD1 matches at 12 bases. The CDR3 covers 16 residues. Germline V gene sequence: CDR1 MGHRA, CDR2 YSYEKL. V was pared by 4 bases and J by 5 bases, with 8 bases of the junction left unmatched. Written as DNA, the CDR3 is TGCGCCAGCAGCCCGGGACAGGGGGCGCGGTGGGAGACCCAGTACTTC. It specifies CASSPGQGARWETQYF.

This sequence joins TRBV2 and TRBJ1-1, with D unclear. The CDR3 contains 13 residues. Germline-derived CDR1 and CDR2 are SNHLY and FYNNEI. Trimming pared 4 bases from V and 4 bases from J, leaving 10 bases between. CDR3 nucleotides: TGTGCCAGCAGTGTAATGGGGAGCACTGAAGCTTTCTTT. Residues: CASSVMGSTEAFF.

This clone was seen a single time. The rearrangement links TRBV18 to TRBJ2-7; D is unclear. The V end lost 1 base, the J end lost 2 bases, and 12 bases lay between the germline ends. Germline-derived CDR1 and CDR2 are KGHSH and LQKENI. The CDR3 runs to 15 residues. The CDR3 spells CASSPQVPSTYEQYF. CDR3 DNA: TGTGCCAGCTCACCACAGGTCCCGTCGACCTACGAGCAGTACTTC.

V usage is TRBV3-1 (or the pseudogene TRBV3-2) and J usage is TRBJ1-1; TRBD1 might be the D (5 bases). V was trimmed by 4 bases and J by 3 bases, leaving 12 bases between them. The CDR3 has 14 amino acids. Germline CDR1 is LGHDT and CDR2 is YNNKEL (reference sequence). The CDR3 nucleotides read TGTGCCAGCAGCCCCCGGGGCCTGGACACTGAAGCTTTCTTT. Translation: CASSPRGLDTEAFF.

The rearrangement links TRBV5-5 to TRBJ1-5; D is possibly TRBD1 (6 bases). V was pared by 3 bases and J by 5 bases, with 12 bases between. The germline V gene encodes CDR1 SGHKS and CDR2 YYEKEE (reference sequence). The CDR3 covers 14 residues. CDR3 nucleotides: TGTGCCAGCAGCTACCGGGACACCGATCAGCCCCAGCATTTT. It codes for CASSYRDTDQPQHF. Combining the CDR3 with reference TRBV5-5 and TRBJ1-5 gives the whole variable domain DAGVTQSPTHLIKTRGQQVTLRCSPISGHKSVSWYQQVLGQGPQFIFQYYEKEERGRGNFPDRFSARQFPNYSSELNVNALLLGDSALYLCASSYRDTDQPQHFGDGTRLSIL.

J is TRBJ2-6 and V is TRBV12-3 or TRBV12-4; D remains unclear. The CDR3 totals 12 residues. With 4 bases removed from V and 2 bases from J, the gap between germline ends came to 0 bases. The chain's CDR3 is CASSSGANVLTF. The CDR3 region has the DNA TGTGCCAGCAGTTCTGGGGCCAACGTCCTGACTTTC.

The chain combines TRBV7-2 with TRBJ1-5, with D tentatively TRBD1 (5 bases). This CDR3 region has 16 residues. The germline CDR1 and CDR2 sequences are SGHTA and FQGNSA. The V end lost 3 bases, the J end lost 8 bases, and 20 bases lay between the germline ends. The CDR3 coding sequence is TGTGCCAGCAGCTTCACTTACAGGCCGGGCAGGGAGCCCCAGCATTTT. Protein sequence: CASSFTYRPGREPQHF.

The J gene is TRBJ2-7, the V gene TRBV5-1, with D unresolved. Per germline, CDR1 SGHRS and CDR2 YFSETQ. The ends were cut back, 4 bases at V and 4 bases at J, with 15 bases in the middle. The CDR3 contains 14 residues. The CDR3 DNA sequence: TGCGCCAGCAGCGGAACACAAGGGAAATACGAGCAGTACTTC. It codes for CASSGTQGKYEQYF.

This rearrangement joins TRBV27 to TRBJ2-3; D remains unclear. CDR1 and CDR2 (germline): MNHEY, SMNVEV (reference sequence). This CDR3 contains 14 residues. V lost 5 bases, J lost 0 bases, and 9 bases lay in between. DNA for the CDR3: TGTGCCAGCAGTCAGCACTACAGCACAGATACGCAGTATTTT. Its protein product is CASSQHYSTDTQYF.

The chain is built from TRBV19 and TRBJ2-7, with D maybe TRBD1 (6 bases). The CDR3 sequence is 15 residues long. Per the germline V gene, CDR1 is LNHDA and CDR2 is SQIVND (reference sequence). V gave up 3 bases and J gave up 4 bases, with 16 bases separating them. This chain's CDR3 is CASSIGTGMYYEQYF. DNA for the CDR3: TGTGCCAGTAGTATCGGAACAGGGATGTATTACGAGCAGTACTTC.

This sequence joins TRBV6-5 and TRBJ2-7; D ambiguous. The CDR3 is 11 residues long. The V gene lost 7 bases and the J gene lost 5 bases, with 9 bases spanning the gap. Germline values: CDR1 MNHEY, CDR2 SVGAGI. CDR3 amino acids: CASTASHEQYF. CDR3 DNA: TGTGCCAGCACCGCGTCCCACGAGCAGTACTTC.

V gene TRBV7-3 combines with J gene TRBJ2-3, with 7 bases that match TRBD1. Germline CDR1 reads SGHTA; CDR2 reads FQGTGA. This CDR3 contains 15 residues. Trimming at V came to 5 bases and at J to 5 bases, leaving 10 bases not matched to a gene. The CDR3 DNA sequence: TGTGCCAGCAGCAATAGTAGGGGGCAGAGAGATACGCAGTATTTT. It specifies CASSNSRGQRDTQYF.

The chain has TRBV6-2 or TRBV6-3 and TRBJ2-1; D is perhaps TRBD1 or TRBD2 (5 bases each). CDR1 MNHEY and CDR2 SVGEGT come from the germline V gene. V shed 6 bases and J shed 0 bases, with 15 bases lying between them. The CDR3 is made up of 16 amino acids. The CDR3 nucleotides read TGTGCCAGCAGCCCCTGGGCAGGGAGCTCCTACAATGAGCAGTTCTTC. Amino acids: CASSPWAGSSYNEQFF.